One sample yielded the 29 T cell receptor beta chains listed below, sequenced in a study of T-cell reconstitution after alpha-beta-depleted transplantation in children. Unique molecular identifiers were incorporated into the prepared TCRbeta library. A single record per CDR3 protein comes from TCRdb applying MiXCR to the PCR reads. The sample gives around 8,600 distinct CDR3 sequences, 15% to 20% of which show up once; more than 75% is in the top ten. This specimen was PBMCs, mostly from graft donor cells, taken 60 days after TCRalphabeta/CD19-depleted stem cell transplant. The origin of the receptors is a girl under three years old who had a stem cell transplant for combined immunodeficiency, so the T cells may come from the graft donor.

This clonotype was seen many times. This rearrangement joins TRBV7-6 to TRBJ2-7; TRBD1 aligns across 7 bases. The junction had 15 bases not matched to a gene; V was cut back by 5 bases and J by 2 bases. Germline CDR1 SGHVS, CDR2 FNYEAQ. This CDR3 region has 17 residues. CDR3 DNA sequence: TGTGCCAGCAGCCAGGGGGATCAGTTCCAGACTGCCTACGAGCAGTACTTC. The encoded protein is CASSQGDQFQTAYEQYF.

This clonotype was seen a handful of times. The V gene is TRBV20-1, the J gene TRBJ2-7; perhaps TRBD1 as D (5 bases). The CDR3 is made up of 15 amino acids. With 2 bases removed from V and 2 bases from J, the gap between germline ends came to 16 bases. CDR1 is DFQATT, CDR2 SNEGSKA, per germline (reference sequence). Written as DNA, the CDR3 is TGCAGTGCTAGATTAGCCGACAGATGGACCTACGAGCAGTACTTC. Translating it yields CSARLADRWTYEQYF.

Ten or more counts support this clonotype. The rearrangement uses TRBV20-1 and TRBJ2-1, with TRBD2 matching over 14 bases. The germline V gene encodes CDR1 DFQATT and CDR2 SNEGSKA (reference sequence). This CDR3 has 17 amino acids. The J segment lost 7 bases and the V segment lost 5 bases, leaving 13 bases of the junction unmatched. The CDR3 sequence: CSALSPGLAGDLNEQFF. Here the CDR3 DNA reads TGCAGTGCTTTATCGCCGGGACTAGCGGGAGATTTAAATGAGCAGTTCTTC.

The sample holds a few counts of this clonotype. The chain carries TRBV10-3 and TRBJ2-5, with D hard to call. The CDR3 length is 12 residues. The germline V gene has CDR1 ENHRY and CDR2 SYGVKD. V was trimmed by 0 bases and J by 5 bases, leaving 4 bases between them. The CDR3 is CAISESEETQYF. The CDR3 nucleotides are TGTGCCATCAGTGAGTCGGAGGAGACCCAGTACTTC.

With respect to this clonotype: The junction departs from germline at one end; a sequencing error may be responsible. This sequence joins TRBV7-7 and TRBJ2-5; 11 positions match TRBD2. The CDR3 runs 14 residues. CDR1 is SSHAT, CDR2 FNYEAQ, per germline (reference sequence). The DNA of the CDR3 is TGTGCTAGCAGCCTAGCGGGAGGACTCGAGACCCAGTACTTC. Translation: CASSLAGGLETQYF. The whole variable domain, remainder taken from reference TRBV7-7 and TRBJ2-5, is GAGVSQSPRYKVTKRGQDVTLRCDPISSHATLYWYQQALGQGPEFLTYFNYEAQPDKSGLPSDRFSAERPEGSISTLTIQRTEQRDSAMYRCASSLAGGLETQYFGPGTRLLVL.

Many counts were recorded for this clonotype. V gene TRBV7-9 combines with J gene TRBJ1-1; 7 bases align to TRBD1. CDR1 and CDR2 from the germline V gene are SEHNR and FQNEAQ (reference sequence). The CDR3 totals 14 residues. V was pared by 4 bases and J by 1 base, with 3 bases of the junction left unmatched. The CDR3 loop reads CASSYRTGNTEAFF. The CDR3 bases are TGTGCCAGCAGCTACCGGACAGGGAACACTGAAGCTTTCTTT.

This clonotype was seen many times. This chain connects TRBV4-3 to TRBJ2-3; D tentatively reads TRBD1 or TRBD2 (5 bases each). Per germline, CDR1 LGHNA and CDR2 YSLEER. CDR3 length: 15 amino acids. Trimming removed 0 bases from V and 4 bases from J, with 11 bases in between. The CDR3 DNA sequence: TGCGCCAGCAGCCAAGATCGGTTGGGGGCAGATACGCAGTATTTT. It encodes CASSQDRLGADTQYF.

This clonotype was detected only a few times. The V call is TRBV12-3 or TRBV12-4, the J call TRBJ2-2; D remains ambiguous. The germline V and J ends were trimmed by 4 bases and 2 bases, with 17 bases remaining between them. The CDR3 sequence is 17 residues long. The chain's CDR3 is CASSSTANVRNTGELFF. The CDR3 DNA sequence: TGTGCCAGCAGTTCCACCGCGAACGTCAGAAACACCGGGGAGCTGTTTTTT.

This clonotype came up many times. The chain carries TRBV24-1 and TRBJ2-3; the D is unclear. Deletions cut 1 base from V and 2 bases from J, with 9 bases between. Germline CDR1 and CDR2: KGHDR and SFDVKD. This CDR3 is 15 amino acids long. The CDR3 bases are TGTGCCACCAGTGATTTTGGCCAGCCCACAGATACGCAGTATTTT. Translated, it gives CATSDFGQPTDTQYF.

This clonotype showed up many times. This chain uses TRBV7-2 with TRBJ2-3; 12 bases are a match to TRBD2. J was trimmed by 3 bases and V by 5 bases; bases with no gene match: 12. CDR1 and CDR2 (germline): SGHTA, FQGNSA. This CDR3 is built from 18 residues. CDR3 coding DNA: TGTGCCAGCAGCCGGGGGTTGGTACTAGCGGGAGGAACAGATACGCAGTATTTT. This encodes CASSRGLVLAGGTDTQYF.

This clonotype was counted only a few times. V usage is TRBV4-2 and J usage is TRBJ1-5; no reliable D call. Germline V lookup: CDR1 LGHNA, CDR2 YNFKEQ. Trimming stripped 0 bases from V and 5 bases from J, with 11 bases between. The CDR3 is 15 amino acids. Here the CDR3 reads CASSQEPRLYQPQHF. Here the CDR3 DNA reads TGTGCCAGCAGCCAAGAGCCCCGGCTGTATCAGCCCCAGCATTTT.

This clonotype was counted many times. This chain uses TRBV20-1 with TRBJ2-1; 16 bases agree with TRBD2. From germline, CDR1 is DFQATT and CDR2 SNEGSKA (reference sequence). The CDR3 length is 14 residues. Germline trimming cut 6 bases from V and 8 bases from J; bases unmatched to any gene: 4. The CDR3 reads CSAGTSGGAYEQFF. The CDR3 DNA reads TGCAGTGCAGGGACTAGCGGGGGGGCATATGAGCAGTTCTTC.

The rearrangement links TRBV20-1 to TRBJ2-3; 12 bases map to TRBD2. The V and J ends lost 4 bases and 3 bases, in that order; junction bases with no gene match: 8. The CDR3 is 16 residues long. The V gene's germline CDR1 is DFQATT and CDR2 SNEGSKA (reference sequence). CDR3 DNA sequence: TGCAGTGCTATAGGACTAGCGGGGCTTGGTACAGATACGCAGTATTTT. The encoded protein is CSAIGLAGLGTDTQYF.

A few counts support this clonotype. The rearrangement links TRBV6-5 to TRBJ2-3; D unclear. The CDR3 sequence is 12 residues long. The germline V gene has CDR1 MNHEY and CDR2 SVGAGI. Trimming pared 2 bases from V and 5 bases from J, leaving 5 bases between. The CDR3 loop reads CASSYPGDTQYF. The DNA for the CDR3 is TGTGCCAGCAGTTACCCAGGAGATACGCAGTATTTT.

This clonotype came up many times. The rearrangement joins TRBV18 to TRBJ2-3; 9 bases align to TRBD1. J was trimmed by 1 base and V by 3 bases; bases with no gene match: 2. Germline V gene lookup returns CDR1 KGHSH and CDR2 LQKENI. The CDR3 sequence is 15 residues long. The CDR3 protein is CASSPRTGGTDTQYF. The CDR3, as DNA: TGTGCCAGCTCACCTCGGACAGGGGGCACAGATACGCAGTATTTT. Supplemented by reference TRBV18 and TRBJ2-3, the full variable domain reads NAGVMQNPRHLVRRRGQEARLRCSPMKGHSHVYWYRQLPEEGLKFMVYLQKENIIDESGMPKERFSAEFPKEGPSILRIQQVVRGDSAAYFCASSPRTGGTDTQYFGPGTRLTVL.

The chain combines TRBV29-1 with TRBJ2-5; D may be TRBD2 (6 bases). Germline V lookup: CDR1 SQVTM, CDR2 ANQGSEA. Trimming cost V 4 bases and J 7 bases, with 16 bases left between them. The CDR3 extends over 13 amino acids. The CDR3 DNA follows: TGCAGCGTTGTTTCTCAACTGGGGGGGACCCAGTACTTC. It translates to CSVVSQLGGTQYF.

This clonotype showed up many times. V usage is TRBV7-9 and J usage is TRBJ2-5; 7 nucleotides match TRBD1. This CDR3 has 14 residues. J lost 3 bases, V lost 4 bases, and 5 bases had no gene match. Germline CDR1 and CDR2: SEHNR and FQNEAQ (reference sequence). The CDR3 reads CASSSGQTKETQYF. The CDR3 DNA reads TGTGCCAGCAGCTCGGGACAGACGAAAGAGACCCAGTACTTC.

This clonotype was seen many times. The chain carries TRBV9 and TRBJ1-5; 12 bases are a match to TRBD1. This CDR3 has 17 residues. V shed 7 bases and J 1 base; nucleotides not matched to a gene: 9. Looked up from germline, CDR1 is SGDLS and CDR2 is YYNGEE. In DNA form, the CDR3 reads TGTGCCAGCGGGGACAGGGGGCGCCGGAGCAGCAATCAGCCCCAGCATTTT. Protein: CASGDRGRRSSNQPQHF.

This clonotype was seen only once. The V call is TRBV10-3, the J call TRBJ2-7; TRBD1 aligns across 9 bases. Per the germline V gene, CDR1 is ENHRY and CDR2 is SYGVKD. The CDR3 contains 17 residues. Trimming took 4 bases from V and 0 from J; bases not matched to a gene: 10. CDR3 loop: CAISGITGGTTSYEQYF. CDR3 nucleotides: TGTGCCATCAGTGGTATTACAGGGGGCACAACCTCCTACGAGCAGTACTTC.

In DNA, the CDR3 is TGCAGTGCTAGAGAAATGACAGGACGCTACGAGCAGTACTTC. Translation: CSAREMTGRYEQYF. The chain carries TRBV20-1 and TRBJ2-7; a weak D match, TRBD1 (6 bases). The germline V and J ends were trimmed by 0 bases and 3 bases, with 12 bases remaining between them. This CDR3 region has 14 residues. Germline assignment: CDR1 DFQATT and CDR2 SNEGSKA (reference sequence).

This clonotype was observed many times. The gene calls are TRBV9 and TRBJ2-1, with a possible D match to TRBD1 (5 bases). The germline CDR1 and CDR2 sequences are SGDLS and YYNGEE. V lost 0 bases, J lost 8 bases, and 15 bases lay in between. The CDR3 runs 15 residues. Here the CDR3 reads CASSVGGRVTDEQFF. DNA for the CDR3: TGTGCCAGCAGCGTAGGAGGCAGGGTAACCGATGAGCAGTTCTTC.

In its sample, this clonotype was seen many times. The V and J genes are TRBV6-5 and TRBJ1-3; D might be TRBD1 (5 bases). The ends were cut back, 6 bases at V and 0 bases at J, with 9 bases in the middle. The germline CDR1 and CDR2 sequences are MNHEY and SVGAGI. The CDR3 runs to 14 residues. The CDR3 nucleotides are TGTGCCAGCAGACGACAGATCTCTGGAAACACCATATATTTT. Its protein product is CASRRQISGNTIYF.

This chain uses TRBV20-1 with TRBJ1-2; TRBD1 is a possible D gene (6 bases). V shed 7 bases and J shed 7 bases, with 19 bases lying between them. This CDR3 comprises 13 residues. CDR1 is DFQATT, CDR2 SNEGSKA, per germline (reference sequence). The CDR3 nucleotides are TGCAGTGGACAGGAATCCTCGGGGGGTGGCTACACCTTC. Residues: CSGQESSGGGYTF.

The chain links TRBV7-6 to TRBJ2-5; no definite D call. V was pared by 0 bases and J by 5 bases, with 16 bases between. CDR3 length: 16 amino acids. Germline assignment: CDR1 SGHVS and CDR2 FNYEAQ. CDR3 sequence (DNA): TGTGCCAGCAGCTTAGCGCTTGCTCGCTTAATGGAGACCCAGTACTTC. Encoded protein: CASSLALARLMETQYF.

This clonotype was found many times. CDR3 residues: CASSLGRVITYEQYF. CDR3 DNA sequence: TGCGCCAGCAGCTTGGGAAGGGTCATAACCTACGAGCAGTACTTC. This chain uses TRBV5-1 with TRBJ2-7; D gene unclear. The CDR3 length is 15 residues. With 0 bases removed from V and 2 bases from J, the gap between germline ends came to 12 bases. CDR1 and CDR2 (germline): SGHRS, YFSETQ.

This clonotype was recorded at least ten times. This chain links TRBV7-9 with TRBJ1-1; D call uncertain. Trimming left V 2 bases short and J 6 bases short, with 7 bases between. Germline CDR1 SEHNR, CDR2 FQNEAQ (reference sequence). The CDR3 runs 12 residues. CDR3 sequence (DNA): TGTGCCAGCAGCTTATATCCCTCTGAAGCTTTCTTT. The encoded protein is CASSLYPSEAFF.

This clonotype was detected only a few times. The rearrangement uses TRBV20-1 and TRBJ2-1; TRBD2 matches at 13 bases. The ends lost 4 bases at V and 8 bases at J; junction bases unmatched: 8. CDR1 is DFQATT and CDR2 is SNEGSKA in the germline V gene (reference sequence). The CDR3 totals 15 residues. The CDR3 region has the DNA TGCAGTGCTATAGGACTAGCGGGAGCGATTGATGAGCAGTTCTTC. Translating it yields CSAIGLAGAIDEQFF.

At least ten counts were recorded for this clonotype. The chain has TRBV7-9 and TRBJ2-1; D remains unclear. V shed 5 bases and J shed 5 bases, with 4 bases lying between them. CDR1 and CDR2 from the germline V gene are SEHNR and FQNEAQ (reference sequence). This CDR3 comprises 11 residues. In nucleotides, the CDR3 is TGTGCCAGCAGCACGAACAATGAGCAGTTCTTC. Translating it yields CASSTNNEQFF.

This clonotype was seen at least ten times. The chain combines TRBV6-1 with TRBJ2-1, with no clear D. The CDR3 extends over 13 amino acids. Trimming pared 4 bases from V and 7 bases from J, leaving 11 bases between. From germline, CDR1 is MNHNS and CDR2 SASEGT. CDR3 residues: CASSVRALNEQFF. The DNA of the CDR3 is TGTGCCAGCAGTGTCCGGGCCCTTAATGAGCAGTTCTTC.